Presented here are 17 T cell receptor beta chains from one specimen sequenced in a study of blood T cell repertoires in COVID-19. TCRdb keeps only in-frame clones here, not all; method: immunoSEQ multiplex PCR. The table includes roughly 120,000 clones, 84% detected once. Sequencing was performed on peripheral blood. The source is a woman aged 45-59 years with acute or convalescent COVID-19.

This chain connects TRBV6-5 to TRBJ1-1; D is possibly TRBD1 (6 bases). Germline CDR1 reads MNHEY; CDR2 reads SVGAGI. The V end was cut by 7 bases, the J end by 7 bases, with 22 bases between. The CDR3 extends over 15 amino acids. CDR3 residues: CASTTSGGLGREAFF. The CDR3 DNA is TGTGCCAGCACGACAAGCGGGGGGCTGGGACGTGAAGCTTTCTTT.

V gene TRBV4-2 combines with J gene TRBJ1-1; weak D call: TRBD1 (6 bases). V lost 0 bases and J 5 bases, leaving 10 bases between the germline ends. CDR3 length: 14 residues. Germline CDR1 LGHNA, CDR2 YNFKEQ. CDR3 nucleotides: TGTGCCAGCAGCCAAGAGTTCAGGGGTACTGAAGCTTTCTTT. Translated: CASSQEFRGTEAFF.

On this clone: A read error may account for a junction end that differs from germline. The chain employs TRBV12-3 or TRBV12-4 and TRBJ1-1; D ambiguous. This CDR3 has 9 amino acids. CDR3 protein: CASSLQVVF. CDR3 nucleotide sequence: TGTGCCAGCAGTTTGCAGGTTGTCTTT.

CDR3 nucleotide sequence: TGTGCCAGTTCTGGGACAGTCAAACCCTCCCATCTTTACGAGCAGTACTTC. Protein product: CASSGTVKPSHLYEQYF. The J gene is TRBJ2-7, the V gene TRBV19; 7 bases match TRBD1. The CDR3 has 17 residues. V trimming: 8 bases; J trimming: 4 bases; junction bases outside the gene matches: 20. Germline V gene lookup returns CDR1 LNHDA and CDR2 SQIVND (reference sequence).

J is TRBJ2-3 and V is TRBV6-1; no clear D. CDR1 and CDR2 from the germline V gene are MNHNS and SASEGT. The CDR3 runs 17 residues. Trimming stripped 0 bases from V and 4 bases from J, with 17 bases between. This CDR3 is CASSEAKNKLRADTQYF. The DNA of the CDR3 is TGTGCCAGCAGTGAAGCGAAAAACAAACTACGGGCAGATACGCAGTATTTT.

The count of this clone is one. This chain links TRBV3-1 (or the pseudogene TRBV3-2) with TRBJ1-5; D unclear. CDR3 length: 16 amino acids. V was trimmed by 2 bases and J by 2 bases, leaving 13 bases between them. Germline V CDR1 and CDR2: LGHDT, YNNKEL (reference sequence). CDR3 protein: CASSQMTPSGNQPQHF. As DNA, the CDR3 is TGTGCCAGCAGCCAAATGACCCCGAGCGGCAATCAGCCCCAGCATTTT.

The chain links TRBV5-1 to TRBJ2-4; D is perhaps TRBD1 (5 bases). Germline assignment: CDR1 SGHRS and CDR2 YFSETQ. V lost 3 bases and J lost 7, with 17 bases in between. CDR3 length: 15 amino acids. As DNA, the CDR3 is TGCGCCAGCAGCTCGCGGCAGGGATCGGACAACATTCAGTACTTC. It translates to CASSSRQGSDNIQYF.

V and J are TRBV4-1 and TRBJ1-1; perhaps TRBD1 as D (5 bases). CDR3 size: 16 residues. V lost 1 base to trimming and J lost 1 base, with 13 bases between them. Looked up from germline, CDR1 is MGHRA and CDR2 is YSYEKL. As DNA, the CDR3 is TGCGCCAGCAGCCAAGGAGGCCCGCAGGGGAACACTGAAGCTTTCTTT. Its translation: CASSQGGPQGNTEAFF.

The rearrangement uses TRBV5-6 and TRBJ2-5; 11 positions agree with TRBD2. Germline-derived CDR1 and CDR2 are SGHDT and YYEEEE. The V gene end was trimmed by 4 bases and the J gene end by 4 bases; junction bases not matched to a gene: 15. This CDR3 has 18 residues. The CDR3 spells CASSLREGLAVHRETQYF. In nucleotides, the CDR3 is TGTGCCAGCAGCCTAAGGGAGGGACTAGCGGTCCATCGAGAGACCCAGTACTTC. The full variable domain, with the rest looked up from reference TRBV5-6 and TRBJ2-5, is DAGVTQSPTHLIKTRGQQVTLRCSPKSGHDTVSWYQQALGQGPQFIFQYYEEEERQRGNFPDRFSGHQFPNYSSELNVNALLLGDSALYLCASSLREGLAVHRETQYFGPGTRLLVL.

V is TRBV2 and J is TRBJ2-3; D is unresolved. CDR1 SNHLY and CDR2 FYNNEI come from the germline V gene. The CDR3 loop spans 11 amino acids. Deletions cut 5 bases from V and 5 bases from J, with 5 bases between. The CDR3 DNA reads as TGTGCCAGCAGTCAGGTAGATACGCAGTATTTT. Its translation: CASSQVDTQYF.

The chain links TRBV11-2 to TRBJ1-5; tentatively, D is TRBD1 (6 bases). The CDR3 covers 15 residues. CDR1 is SGHAT, CDR2 FQNNGV, per germline. The CDR3 region is CAPSGGARSNQPQHF. CDR3 coding DNA: TGTGCTCCTTCCGGGGGGGCAAGGAGCAATCAGCCCCAGCATTTT. Supplemented by reference TRBV11-2 and TRBJ1-5, the full variable domain reads EAGVAQSPRYKIIEKRQSVAFWCNPISGHATLYWYQQILGQGPKLLIQFQNNGVVDDSQLPKDRFSAERLKGVDSTLKIQPAKLEDSAVYLCAPSGGARSNQPQHFGDGTRLSIL.

This clone was counted a few times. The chain carries TRBV5-1 and TRBJ2-7; D perhaps matches TRBD2 (6 bases). Trimming took off 3 bases at V and 2 bases at J, with 15 bases between the two ends. Germline CDR1 is SGHRS and CDR2 is YFSETQ. This CDR3 is built from 15 residues. The CDR3 region has the DNA TGCGCCAGCAGCTCTACCGGGGAGGCGGCCTACGAGCAGTACTTC. Amino acid sequence: CASSSTGEAAYEQYF.

V gene TRBV6-2 or TRBV6-3 combines with J gene TRBJ2-7; D is undetermined. The CDR3 has 12 residues. Trimming removed 2 bases at V and 4 bases at J, with 6 bases between. Germline CDR1 reads MNHEY; CDR2 reads SVGEGT. CDR3 sequence (DNA): TGTGCCAGCAGTTACGGAGAATACGAGCAGTACTTC. Protein: CASSYGEYEQYF.

This clone appeared a single time. V gene TRBV9 combines with J gene TRBJ2-1; the match to TRBD2 covers 7 bases. The CDR3 extends over 14 amino acids. V dropped 3 bases and J dropped 5; count of bases not matched to a gene: 5. Per germline, CDR1 SGDLS and CDR2 YYNGEE. The CDR3 protein is CASSAQLANNEQFF. The CDR3 DNA reads TGTGCCAGCAGCGCTCAACTAGCGAACAATGAGCAGTTCTTC.

The chain is built from TRBV11-3 and TRBJ2-1; 9 nucleotides match TRBD2. The CDR3 is 15 amino acids. J gave up 7 bases and V 5 bases, and 9 bases lay outside the gene matches. Germline values: CDR1 SGHNT, CDR2 YENEEA. The CDR3 nucleotides are TGTGCCAGCAGCCGCGGGGGGGCCGTGGGTAATGAGCAGTTCTTC. Translated: CASSRGGAVGNEQFF.

The chain carries TRBV18 and TRBJ2-2; a weak D match, TRBD1 (6 bases). V was trimmed by 2 bases and J by 5 bases, leaving 9 bases between them. In germline, CDR1 is KGHSH, CDR2 LQKENI. This CDR3 region has 14 residues. CDR3 sequence reads: CASSPGQLTGELFF. The CDR3 DNA sequence: TGTGCCAGCTCACCAGGACAGCTTACCGGGGAGCTGTTTTTT.

This clone was detected only a few times. The chain has TRBV7-9 and TRBJ1-2, with 10 positions matching TRBD1. The CDR3 runs to 15 residues. V lost 5 bases and J lost 7; bases outside the gene matches: 10. CDR1 SEHNR and CDR2 FQNEAQ come from the germline V gene (reference sequence). The CDR3 DNA reads as TGTGCCAGCAGCCCAGATGACAGGGGGCAAGTTGGCTACACCTTC. Encoded protein: CASSPDDRGQVGYTF.